These 20 T cell receptor beta chains came from one sample sequenced in a study of blood T cell repertoires in COVID-19. Here immunoSEQ multiplex PCR was the method, and the copy in TCRdb shows in-frame clones only, minus some. Here the sample spans fewer than 300,000 clones, over 75% being singletons. Sequenced sample: PBMCs or T cells enriched from blood (not recorded which). The receptors derive from a woman younger than 45 who had recovered from COVID-19.

This sequence joins TRBV25-1 and TRBJ2-1, with 8 bases fitting TRBD1. This CDR3 contains 15 residues. Germline trimming cut 8 bases from V and 9 bases from J; bases unmatched to any gene: 15. Germline values: CDR1 MGHDK, CDR2 SYGVNS. Here the CDR3 reads CASDQTGASTGEQFF. The CDR3 DNA reads TGTGCCAGCGACCAGACAGGGGCCTCGACCGGTGAGCAGTTCTTC.

The chain carries TRBV6-6 and TRBJ1-5; 7 bases match TRBD1. The length of the CDR3 is 13 residues. Looked up from germline, CDR1 is MNHNY and CDR2 is SVGAGI (reference sequence). V lost 6 bases and J lost 2; bases outside the gene matches: 1. CDR3 protein: CASRGQGNQPQHF. The CDR3 coding sequence is TGTGCCAGCAGAGGACAGGGCAATCAGCCCCAGCATTTT.

This clone was seen only once. V is TRBV10-3 and J is TRBJ1-2; D call uncertain. There are 14 residues in the CDR3. The germline CDR1 and CDR2 sequences are ENHRY and SYGVKD. V was trimmed by 0 bases and J by 0 bases, leaving 5 bases between them. The CDR3 DNA sequence: TGTGCCATCAGTGAGTCTCCAGCTAACTATGGCTACACCTTC. It is translated as CAISESPANYGYTF.

J is TRBJ1-1 and V is TRBV3-1 (or the pseudogene TRBV3-2), with TRBD1 as a possible D gene (5 bases). There are 14 residues in the CDR3. Trimming removed 2 bases at V and 1 base at J, with 8 bases between. The germline gives CDR1 LGHDT, CDR2 YNNKEL (reference sequence). The CDR3 is CASSQRRGNTEAFF. CDR3 in DNA: TGTGCCAGCAGCCAAAGAAGGGGGAACACTGAAGCTTTCTTT.

The V and J genes are TRBV19 and TRBJ1-2; D gene unclear. Trimming stripped 0 bases from V and 4 bases from J, with 9 bases between. CDR1 is LNHDA and CDR2 is SQIVND in the germline V gene (reference sequence). This CDR3 has 14 residues. The chain's CDR3 is CASSIESESYGYTF. CDR3 DNA sequence: TGTGCCAGTAGTATAGAATCCGAGTCCTATGGCTACACCTTC.

The chain combines TRBV6-5 with TRBJ2-1, with D maybe TRBD2 (6 bases). Germline-derived CDR1 and CDR2 are MNHEY and SVGAGI. The length of the CDR3 is 15 residues. Trimming shortened V by 4 bases and J by 0 bases, and 10 bases separated the two germline ends. CDR3: CASSFGGSSYNEQFF. In DNA form, the CDR3 reads TGTGCCAGCAGTTTTGGGGGGAGCTCCTACAATGAGCAGTTCTTC.

The chain carries TRBV28 and TRBJ1-1, with a tentative D call TRBD1 (5 bases). The CDR3 sequence is 15 residues long. Per germline, CDR1 MDHEN and CDR2 SYDVKM. Trimming removed 8 bases from V and 4 bases from J, with 20 bases in between. In DNA form, the CDR3 reads TGTGCCAGCTTTAAACCCAGGGAGGTGAGCACTGAAGCTTTCTTT. Its protein is CASFKPREVSTEAFF. Combining the CDR3 with reference TRBV28 and TRBJ1-1 gives the whole variable domain DVKVTQSSRYLVKRTGEKVFLECVQDMDHENMFWYRQDPGLGLRLIYFSYDVKMKEKGDIPEGYSVSREKKERFSLILESASTNQTSMYLCASFKPREVSTEAFFGQGTRLTVV.

This clone was found once. CDR3 coding DNA: TGTGCCAGCAGTTCGACCCAGGAGCCCCAGCATTTT. Translation gives CASSSTQEPQHF. The chain recombines TRBV28 with TRBJ1-5; D remains ambiguous. This CDR3 region has 12 residues. The germline CDR1 and CDR2 sequences are MDHEN and SYDVKM. V was trimmed by 4 bases and J by 8 bases, leaving 9 bases between them.

The chain's CDR3 is CASTPGQGTYEQYF. The CDR3 nucleotides read TGTGCCAGCACGCCGGGACAGGGCACCTACGAGCAGTACTTC. The chain links TRBV4-2 to TRBJ2-7; 9 bases line up with TRBD1. CDR1 and CDR2 (germline): LGHNA, YNFKEQ. The V gene end was trimmed by 7 bases and the J gene end by 2 bases; junction bases not matched to a gene: 6. The CDR3 sequence is 14 residues long.

The chain couples TRBV28 to TRBJ1-2; weak D call: TRBD1 (5 bases). V was clipped by 3 bases and J by 6 bases, with 11 bases between them. This CDR3 has 13 residues. CDR1 is MDHEN, CDR2 SYDVKM, per germline. CDR3 sequence (DNA): TGTGCCAGCAGTTTCGGGGGAGGGGATGGCTACACCTTC. Its translation is CASSFGGGDGYTF.

V usage is TRBV11-2 and J usage is TRBJ1-6; TRBD1 matches at 7 bases. Germline lookup yields CDR1 SGHAT and CDR2 FQNNGV. The V gene end was trimmed by 4 bases and the J gene end by 10 bases; junction bases not matched to a gene: 10. The CDR3 is 15 amino acids. The CDR3 bases are TGTGCCAGCAGCTCTCAATATGACAGGGCCTCACCCCTCCACTTT. Translated: CASSSQYDRASPLHF.

The gene calls are TRBV3-1 (or the pseudogene TRBV3-2) and TRBJ2-7, with D perhaps TRBD2 (6 bases). Germline loops: CDR1 LGHDT, CDR2 YNNKEL (reference sequence). Trimming pared 0 bases from V and 3 bases from J, leaving 6 bases between. The CDR3 is 13 residues long. The chain's CDR3 is CASSQDSGYEQYF. The CDR3 DNA follows: TGTGCCAGCAGCCAAGATAGCGGCTACGAGCAGTACTTC.

The rearrangement joins TRBV5-1 to TRBJ1-3; D call uncertain. V was shortened by 3 bases and J by 4 bases, with 14 bases between the two germline ends. Germline CDR1 reads SGHRS; CDR2 reads YFSETQ. This CDR3 spans 15 amino acids. The CDR3 DNA reads as TGCGCCAGCAGCTCCCGGGAGGGCGCGGGAAACACCATATATTTT. Protein sequence: CASSSREGAGNTIYF.

J is TRBJ1-1 and V is TRBV11-2; TRBD1 is a possible D gene (6 bases). In germline, CDR1 is SGHAT, CDR2 FQNNGV. Trimming removed 2 bases at V and 5 bases at J, with 15 bases between. The CDR3 is made up of 15 amino acids. CDR3 sequence: CASSLYTGPRTEAFF. In DNA, the CDR3 is TGTGCCAGCAGCTTATATACAGGGCCGAGGACTGAAGCTTTCTTT.

This rearrangement joins TRBV7-9 to TRBJ1-3, with no clear D. This CDR3 is built from 15 residues. Trimming shortened V by 3 bases and J by 0 bases, and 9 bases separated the two germline ends. The V gene's germline CDR1 is SEHNR and CDR2 FQNEAQ (reference sequence). CDR3 nucleotides: TGTGCCAGCAGCTTTGAACTTGGCTCTGGAAACACCATATATTTT. Protein: CASSFELGSGNTIYF.

The CDR3 sequence is CASSLEGQGTYEQYF. The CDR3 DNA reads as TGTGCCAGCAGCTTGGAGGGACAGGGGACCTACGAGCAGTACTTC. The V gene is TRBV5-6, the J gene TRBJ2-7, with 10 bases matching TRBD1. The CDR3 sequence is 15 residues long. With V trimmed by 0 bases and J by 2 bases, 2 bases remained unmatched. Germline-derived CDR1 and CDR2 are SGHDT and YYEEEE.

The chain carries TRBV7-9 and TRBJ1-1, with TRBD1 matching over 9 bases. Germline V lookup: CDR1 SEHNR, CDR2 FQNEAQ (reference sequence). The ends lost 4 bases at V and 6 bases at J; junction bases unmatched: 12. This CDR3 comprises 16 residues. The CDR3 DNA reads TGTGCCAGCAGCTCCAGCCCGGGACAGGGTAGGGCTGAAGCTTTCTTT. Translated: CASSSSPGQGRAEAFF.

The V call is TRBV24-1, the J call TRBJ1-6, with 8 positions matching TRBD1. The CDR3 loop spans 15 amino acids. V lost 4 bases, J lost 6 bases, and 4 bases stayed unmatched. CDR1 is KGHDR and CDR2 is SFDVKD in the germline V gene. CDR3 nucleotide sequence: TGTGCCACCAGTGACGGACAGGGAGTTAATTCACCCCTCCACTTT. It codes for CATSDGQGVNSPLHF.

The chain joins TRBV27 to TRBJ1-5, with D unclear. This CDR3 is built from 16 residues. V gave up 3 bases and J gave up 3 bases, with 15 bases separating them. Germline CDR1 MNHEY, CDR2 SMNVEV (reference sequence). The CDR3 DNA sequence: TGTGCCAGCAGTTTCGCACCTTTGAGCCACAATCAGCCCCAGCATTTT. It encodes CASSFAPLSHNQPQHF.

The chain joins TRBV4-2 to TRBJ2-3; TRBD2 agrees at 8 bases. Germline assignment: CDR1 LGHNA and CDR2 YNFKEQ. The CDR3 extends over 17 amino acids. V was clipped by 8 bases and J by 1 base; unmatched bases: 14. The CDR3: CASGRSGGGLRTDTQYF. The CDR3 DNA sequence: TGTGCCAGCGGAAGATCCGGGGGGGGGCTCCGCACAGATACGCAGTATTTT.